This T cell receptor beta chain was captured in a study of T cell responses to AZD1222 COVID-19 vaccine. With 8 bases removed from V and 4 bases from J, the gap between germline ends came to 13 bases. This CDR3 is built from 13 residues. CDR1 and CDR2 (germline): MNHEY, SMNVEV (reference sequence). General study results and limits: There were mostly white British donors and more females than males, and clonal diversity was possibly underestimated. Baseline serology detected seropositivity in only a handful of AZD1222 recipients. Variant regions that are unmutated are reportedly the target of nearly half of spike-specific TCRs.

Comments on this clone: Its antigen is not identified.

The repertoire was sequenced with immunoSEQ multiplex PCR; TCRdb's copy has only in-frame clones and lacks some. The table lists about 160,000 clones, 85% to 90% of them singletons. The source was peripheral blood, collected 28 days after the second AZD1222 dose. This chain links TRBV27 with TRBJ2-3; D remains unclear. This TCR came from an adult who received the AZD1222 COVID-19 vaccine. The CDR3 DNA follows: TGTGCCAGCGCGTCTTGGAGTCCAGATACGCAGTATTTT. Protein: CASASWSPDTQYF.